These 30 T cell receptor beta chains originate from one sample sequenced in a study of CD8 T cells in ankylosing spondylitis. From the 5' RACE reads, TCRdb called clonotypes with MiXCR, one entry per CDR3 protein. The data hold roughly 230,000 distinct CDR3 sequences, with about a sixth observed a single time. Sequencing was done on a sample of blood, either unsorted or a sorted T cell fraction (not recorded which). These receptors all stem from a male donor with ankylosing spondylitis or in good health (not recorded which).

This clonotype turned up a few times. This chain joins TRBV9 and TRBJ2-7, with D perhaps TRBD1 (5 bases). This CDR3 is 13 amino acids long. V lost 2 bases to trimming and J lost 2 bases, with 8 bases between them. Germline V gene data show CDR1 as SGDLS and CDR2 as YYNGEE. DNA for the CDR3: TGTGCCAGCAGCGTTCAGGGAACCTACGAGCAGTACTTC. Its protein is CASSVQGTYEQYF.

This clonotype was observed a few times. The CDR3, as DNA: TGTGCCAGCAGGTCGGGAGGGGGCGAGCAGTACTTC. Its translation: CASRSGGGEQYF. The chain recombines TRBV6-5 with TRBJ2-7; 8 nucleotides match TRBD2. CDR1 is MNHEY and CDR2 is SVGAGI in the germline V gene. The junction had 4 bases not matched to a gene; V was cut back by 6 bases and J by 6 bases. The CDR3 length is 12 residues.

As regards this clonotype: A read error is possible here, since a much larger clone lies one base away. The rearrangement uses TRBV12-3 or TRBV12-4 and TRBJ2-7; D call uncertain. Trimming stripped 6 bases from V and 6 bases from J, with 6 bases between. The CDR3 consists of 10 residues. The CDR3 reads CASSGSEQYF. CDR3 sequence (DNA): TGTGCCAGCAGCGGTAGCGAGCAGTACTTC.

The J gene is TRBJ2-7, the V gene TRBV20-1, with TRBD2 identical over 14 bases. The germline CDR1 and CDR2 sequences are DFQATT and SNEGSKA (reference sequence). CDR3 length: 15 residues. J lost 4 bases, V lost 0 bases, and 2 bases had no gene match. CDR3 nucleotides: TGCAGTGCTAGAGAGACTAGCGGGAGGGTTTACGAGCAGTACTTC. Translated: CSARETSGRVYEQYF.

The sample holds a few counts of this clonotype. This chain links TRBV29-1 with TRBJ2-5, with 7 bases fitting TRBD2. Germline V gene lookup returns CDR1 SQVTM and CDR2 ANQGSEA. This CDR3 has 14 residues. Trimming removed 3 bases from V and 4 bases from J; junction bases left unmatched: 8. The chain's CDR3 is CSVESNWGGETQYF. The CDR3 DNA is TGCAGCGTTGAGTCGAATTGGGGGGGAGAGACCCAGTACTTC.

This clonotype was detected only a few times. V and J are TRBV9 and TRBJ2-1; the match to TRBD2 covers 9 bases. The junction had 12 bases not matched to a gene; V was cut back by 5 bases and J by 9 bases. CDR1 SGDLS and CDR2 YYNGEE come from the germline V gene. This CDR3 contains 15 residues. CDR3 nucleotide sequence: TGTGCCAGCAGTCTTAGCGGGAGCGGTACCAGTGAGCAGTTCTTC. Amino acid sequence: CASSLSGSGTSEQFF.

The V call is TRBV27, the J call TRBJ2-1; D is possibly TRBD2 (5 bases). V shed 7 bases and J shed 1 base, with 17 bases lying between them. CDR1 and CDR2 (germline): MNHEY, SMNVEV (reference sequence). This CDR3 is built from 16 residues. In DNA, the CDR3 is TGTGCCAGCACAAACTACGGGATACGATCCTACAATGAGCAGTTCTTC. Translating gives CASTNYGIRSYNEQFF.

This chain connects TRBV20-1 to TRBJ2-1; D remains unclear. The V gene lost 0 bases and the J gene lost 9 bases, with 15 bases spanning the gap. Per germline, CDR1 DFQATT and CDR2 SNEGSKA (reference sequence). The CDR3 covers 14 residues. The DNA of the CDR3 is TGCAGTGCTAGAGACGTTAGTATAGGCGCTGAGCAGTTCTTC. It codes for CSARDVSIGAEQFF.

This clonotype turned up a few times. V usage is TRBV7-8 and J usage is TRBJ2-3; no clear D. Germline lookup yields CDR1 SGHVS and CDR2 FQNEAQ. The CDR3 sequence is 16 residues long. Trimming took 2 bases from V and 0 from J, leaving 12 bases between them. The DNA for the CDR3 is TGTGCCAGCAGCTTATTTATGGGCCATAGCACAGATACGCAGTATTTT. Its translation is CASSLFMGHSTDTQYF.

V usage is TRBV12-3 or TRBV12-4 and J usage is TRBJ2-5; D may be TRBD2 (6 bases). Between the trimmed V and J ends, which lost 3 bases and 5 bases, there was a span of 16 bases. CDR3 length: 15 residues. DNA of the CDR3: TGTGCCAGCAGTTTGTGGCAGGGTGCGGGGGAGACCCAGTACTTC. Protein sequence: CASSLWQGAGETQYF.

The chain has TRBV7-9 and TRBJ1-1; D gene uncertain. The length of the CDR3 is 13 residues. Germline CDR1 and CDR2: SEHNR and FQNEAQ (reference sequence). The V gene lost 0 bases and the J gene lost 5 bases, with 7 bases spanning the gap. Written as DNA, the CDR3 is TGTGCCAGCAGCTTAGCCAAGGGAACTGAAGCTTTCTTT. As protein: CASSLAKGTEAFF.

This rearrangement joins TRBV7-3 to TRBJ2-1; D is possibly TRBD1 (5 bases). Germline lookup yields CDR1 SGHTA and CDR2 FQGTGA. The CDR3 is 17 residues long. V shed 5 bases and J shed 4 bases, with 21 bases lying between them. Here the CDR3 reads CASSPGVRALEYNEQFF. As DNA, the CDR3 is TGTGCCAGCAGCCCTGGGGTCAGGGCACTTGAATACAATGAGCAGTTCTTC.

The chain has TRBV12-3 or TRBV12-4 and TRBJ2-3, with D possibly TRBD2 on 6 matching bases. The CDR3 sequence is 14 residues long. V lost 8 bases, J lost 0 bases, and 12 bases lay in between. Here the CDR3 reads CASAEAGSTDTQYF. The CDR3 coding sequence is TGTGCCAGCGCAGAGGCGGGAAGCACAGATACGCAGTATTTT.

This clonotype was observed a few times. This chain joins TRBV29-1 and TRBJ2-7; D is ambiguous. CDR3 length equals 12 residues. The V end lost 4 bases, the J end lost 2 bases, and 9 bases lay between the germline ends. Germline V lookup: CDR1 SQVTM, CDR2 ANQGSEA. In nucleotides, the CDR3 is TGCAGCGTTGTTGTGACCCCCTACGAGCAGTACTTC. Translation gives CSVVVTPYEQYF.

The CDR3 sequence is CASSLGVTNEKLFF. CDR3 DNA sequence: TGTGCCAGCAGTTTGGGAGTTACTAATGAAAAACTGTTTTTT. V is TRBV12-3 or TRBV12-4 and J is TRBJ1-4, with D uncertain. The V gene lost 3 bases and the J gene lost 2 bases, with 7 bases spanning the gap. The CDR3 is made up of 14 amino acids.

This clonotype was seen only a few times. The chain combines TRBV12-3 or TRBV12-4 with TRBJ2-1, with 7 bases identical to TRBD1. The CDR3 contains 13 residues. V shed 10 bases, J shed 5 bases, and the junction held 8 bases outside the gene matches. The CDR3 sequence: CATLTTGDNEQFF. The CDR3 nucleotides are TGTGCCACCCTGACTACAGGGGACAATGAGCAGTTCTTC.

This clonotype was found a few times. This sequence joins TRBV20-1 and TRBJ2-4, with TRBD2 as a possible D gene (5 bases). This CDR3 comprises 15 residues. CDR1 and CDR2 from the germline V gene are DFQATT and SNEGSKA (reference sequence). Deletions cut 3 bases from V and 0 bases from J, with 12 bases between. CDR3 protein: CSAREDSLAKNIQYF. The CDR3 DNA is TGCAGTGCTAGGGAGGACTCTCTAGCCAAAAACATTCAGTACTTC.

CDR3 nucleotides: TGCGCCAGCAGCCAAGGGAGGGACACAGATACGCAGTATTTT. Protein: CASSQGRDTDTQYF. The chain has TRBV4-3 and TRBJ2-3; D might be TRBD2 (6 bases). Germline lookup yields CDR1 LGHNA and CDR2 YSLEER. The CDR3 totals 14 residues. V gave up 1 base and J gave up 2 bases, with 7 bases separating them.

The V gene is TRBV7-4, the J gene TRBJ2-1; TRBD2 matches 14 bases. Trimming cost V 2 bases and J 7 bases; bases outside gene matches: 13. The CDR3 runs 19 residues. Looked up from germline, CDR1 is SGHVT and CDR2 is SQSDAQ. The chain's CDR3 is CASSLPGLAGVEVQNEQFF. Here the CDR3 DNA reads TGTGCCAGCAGCTTACCGGGACTAGCGGGAGTGGAGGTACAAAATGAGCAGTTCTTC.

The DNA for the CDR3 is TGTGCCAGCAGCCAAGGTTTCGGGGTTCTGGCCGGGGAGCTGTTTTTT. It encodes CASSQGFGVLAGELFF. The chain has TRBV4-2 and TRBJ2-2, with D perhaps TRBD2 (5 bases). The germline V gene encodes CDR1 LGHNA and CDR2 YNFKEQ. CDR3 size: 16 residues. Deletions cut 1 base from V and 6 bases from J, with 15 bases between.

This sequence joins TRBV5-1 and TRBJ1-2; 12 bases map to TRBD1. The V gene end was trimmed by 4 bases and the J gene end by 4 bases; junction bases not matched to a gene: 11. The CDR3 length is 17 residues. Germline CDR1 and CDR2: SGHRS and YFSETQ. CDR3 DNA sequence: TGCGCCAGCAGCCAAATAGGGACAGGGGGCGCGGGCTATGGCTACACCTTC. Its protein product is CASSQIGTGGAGYGYTF.

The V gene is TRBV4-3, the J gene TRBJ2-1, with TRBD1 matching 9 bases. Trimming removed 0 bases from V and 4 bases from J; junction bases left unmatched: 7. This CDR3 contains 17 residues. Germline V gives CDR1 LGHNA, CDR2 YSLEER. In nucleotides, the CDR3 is TGCGCCAGCAGCCAAGACCCCTCCGGGACAGGGTACAATGAGCAGTTCTTC. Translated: CASSQDPSGTGYNEQFF.

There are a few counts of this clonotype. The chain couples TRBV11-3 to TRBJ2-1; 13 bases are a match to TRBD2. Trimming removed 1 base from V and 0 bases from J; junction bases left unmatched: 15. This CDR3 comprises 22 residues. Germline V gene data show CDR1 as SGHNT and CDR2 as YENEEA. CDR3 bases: TGTGCCAGCAGCTTAGGGGGGCCGGGGACTAGCGGGAAAGTTACCTCCTACAATGAGCAGTTCTTC. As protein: CASSLGGPGTSGKVTSYNEQFF. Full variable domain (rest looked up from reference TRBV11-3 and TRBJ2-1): EAGVVQSPRYKIIEKKQPVAFWCNPISGHNTLYWYLQNLGQGPELLIRYENEEAVDDSQLPKDRFSAERLKGVDSTLKIQPAELGDSAVYLCASSLGGPGTSGKVTSYNEQFFGPGTRLTVL.

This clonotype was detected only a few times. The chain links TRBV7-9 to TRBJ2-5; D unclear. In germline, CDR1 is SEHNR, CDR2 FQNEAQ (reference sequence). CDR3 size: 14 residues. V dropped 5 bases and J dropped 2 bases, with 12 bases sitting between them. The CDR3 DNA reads TGTGCCAGCAGCCCAGTGGACGGTCAAGAGACCCAGTACTTC. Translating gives CASSPVDGQETQYF. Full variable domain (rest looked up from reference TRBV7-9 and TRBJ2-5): DTGVSQNPRHKITKRGQNVTFRCDPISEHNRLYWYRQTLGQGPEFLTYFQNEAQLEKSRLLSDRFSAERPKGSFSTLEIQRTEQGDSAMYLCASSPVDGQETQYFGPGTRLLVL.

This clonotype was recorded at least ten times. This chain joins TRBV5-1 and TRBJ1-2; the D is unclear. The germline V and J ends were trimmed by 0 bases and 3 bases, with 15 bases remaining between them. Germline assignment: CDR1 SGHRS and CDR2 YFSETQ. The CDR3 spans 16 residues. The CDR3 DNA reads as TGCGCCAGCAGCTTGGCCTGGGGTCCTCTCTACTATGGCTACACCTTC. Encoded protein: CASSLAWGPLYYGYTF.

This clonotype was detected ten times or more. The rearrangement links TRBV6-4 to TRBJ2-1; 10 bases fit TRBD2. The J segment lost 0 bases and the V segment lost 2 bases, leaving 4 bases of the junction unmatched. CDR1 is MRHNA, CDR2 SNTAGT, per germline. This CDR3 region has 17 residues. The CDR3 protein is CASSDEASGSSYNEQFF. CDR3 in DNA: TGTGCCAGCAGTGACGAGGCTAGCGGGAGCTCCTACAATGAGCAGTTCTTC.

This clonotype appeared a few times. CDR3 nucleotide sequence: TGCAGCGTCGTGACAGGGTACTATGGCTACACCTTC. Translation gives CSVVTGYYGYTF. The chain recombines TRBV29-1 with TRBJ1-2, with TRBD1 matching 7 bases. Losses at the gene ends were 6 bases for V and 3 bases for J; bases not matched to a gene: 4. CDR1 and CDR2 (germline): SQVTM, ANQGSEA. The CDR3 runs 12 residues.

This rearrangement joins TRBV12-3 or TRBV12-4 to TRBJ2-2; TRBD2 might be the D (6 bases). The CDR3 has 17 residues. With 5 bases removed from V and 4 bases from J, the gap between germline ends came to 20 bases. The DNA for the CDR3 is TGTGCCAGCAGTACTAGCTACGGGCCCGGGGGCACCGGGGAGCTGTTTTTT. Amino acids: CASSTSYGPGGTGELFF.

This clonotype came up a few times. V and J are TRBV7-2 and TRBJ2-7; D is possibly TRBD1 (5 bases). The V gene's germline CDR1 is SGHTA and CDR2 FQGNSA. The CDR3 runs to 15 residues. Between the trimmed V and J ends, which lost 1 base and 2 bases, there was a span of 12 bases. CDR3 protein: CASSLEGRVPYEQYF. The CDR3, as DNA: TGTGCCAGCAGCTTAGAGGGCAGGGTTCCCTACGAGCAGTACTTC. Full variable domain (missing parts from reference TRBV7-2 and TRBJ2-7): GAGVSQSPSNKVTEKGKDVELRCDPISGHTALYWYRQSLGQGLEFLIYFQGNSAPDKSGLPSDRFSAERTGGSVSTLTIQRTQQEDSAVYLCASSLEGRVPYEQYFGPGTRLTVT.

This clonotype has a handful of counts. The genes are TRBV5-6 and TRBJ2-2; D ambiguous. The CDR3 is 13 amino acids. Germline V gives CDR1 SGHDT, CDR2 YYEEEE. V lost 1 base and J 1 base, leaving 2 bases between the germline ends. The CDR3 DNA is TGTGCCAGCAGCTTGAAGAACACCGGGGAGCTGTTTTTT. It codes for CASSLKNTGELFF. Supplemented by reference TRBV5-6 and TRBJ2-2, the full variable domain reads DAGVTQSPTHLIKTRGQQVTLRCSPKSGHDTVSWYQQALGQGPQFIFQYYEEEERQRGNFPDRFSGHQFPNYSSELNVNALLLGDSALYLCASSLKNTGELFFGEGSRLTVL.